These 6 T cell receptor beta chains originate from one sample sequenced in a study of blood T cell repertoires in COVID-19. TCRdb keeps only in-frame clones here, not all; method: immunoSEQ multiplex PCR. Among some 130,000 clones listed, more than 85% were seen once. The material sequenced was peripheral blood. The receptors were sampled from a man aged 60 to 69 with COVID-19, enrolled during active disease.

About this clone: One end of the junction does not line up with germline, which may come from a read error. The chain is built from TRBV3-1 (or the pseudogene TRBV3-2) and TRBJ1-2, with D uncertain. Germline-derived CDR1 and CDR2 are LGHDT and YNNKEL (reference sequence). The CDR3 length is 11 residues. The CDR3 sequence is CASSQDLTVAF. The CDR3 DNA reads as TGTGCCAGCAGCCAAGATCTGACTGTGGCCTTC.

The count of this clone is one. The J gene is TRBJ2-3, the V gene TRBV5-4; 11 nucleotides line up with TRBD2. This CDR3 contains 14 residues. Looked up from germline, CDR1 is SGHNT and CDR2 is YYREEE (reference sequence). Germline trimming cut 5 bases from V and 3 bases from J; bases unmatched to any gene: 2. The DNA of the CDR3 is TGTGCCAGCAGTAGCGGGGGGGCAACAGATACGCAGTATTTT. It yields the protein CASSSGGATDTQYF.

The chain links TRBV9 to TRBJ2-3; no firm D call. The V gene lost 4 bases and the J gene lost 5 bases, with 11 bases spanning the gap. Germline-derived CDR1 and CDR2 are SGDLS and YYNGEE. The CDR3 spans 13 residues. CDR3 nucleotides: TGTGCCAGCAGCCCGCAGGAAGGAGATACGCAGTATTTT. Translated: CASSPQEGDTQYF.

This chain connects TRBV6-2 or TRBV6-3 to TRBJ1-3, with D unresolved. V dropped 2 bases and J dropped 2 bases, with 7 bases sitting between them. The CDR3 sequence is 14 residues long. Per the germline V gene, CDR1 is MNHEY and CDR2 is SVGEGT. CDR3: CASSYNIPGNTIYF. DNA for the CDR3: TGTGCCAGCAGTTACAATATTCCTGGAAACACCATATATTTT.

The gene calls are TRBV7-3 and TRBJ1-1; D call uncertain. The CDR3 sequence is 13 residues long. Germline assignment: CDR1 SGHTA and CDR2 FQGTGA. The germline V and J ends were trimmed by 3 bases and 3 bases, with 8 bases remaining between them. CDR3 protein: CASSFGGYTEAFF. The CDR3 DNA reads as TGTGCCAGCAGCTTCGGCGGATACACTGAAGCTTTCTTT.

The chain has TRBV6-2 or TRBV6-3 and TRBJ1-2, with D uncertain. Germline V gene sequence: CDR1 MNHEY, CDR2 SVGEGT. V was cut by 2 bases and J by 5 bases, with 9 bases left in between. The CDR3 is made up of 13 amino acids. The CDR3 reads CASSYVGGYGYTF. CDR3 nucleotides: TGTGCCAGCAGTTACGTTGGCGGTTATGGCTACACCTTC.